This TCR beta chain appears in the sequencing data of a study of regulatory T cells in long-lasting Graves disease. iRepertoire HTBI primers and Arm-PCR of CDR3 regions built TCR beta libraries. TCRdb redid the calling of the multiplex PCR reads with MiXCR, one entry per CDR3 protein. Found here are some 600,000 distinct CDR3 sequences, more than 15% of them singletons; the top ten hold about 12%. V shed 9 bases, J shed 2 bases, and the junction held 19 bases outside the gene matches. The CDR3 runs to 18 residues. Germline loops: CDR1 KGHDR, CDR2 SFDVKD. This clonotype was seen only a few times. Its cognate antigen is unknown. Time point meaning: newly diagnosed GD, antithyroid drugs for less than 3 months. Isolated PBMC RNA provided the starting material for the TCR library. Peripheral blood, approximately 9 milliliters per patient, was collected in EDTA tubes. Broader study findings: Relative to new patients (966), persistent patients exhibited greater sharing of public clonotypes (around 3,000).

These data also featured in a second study, about T cells in Graves' hyperthyroidism and ophthalmopathy. From that paper: Researchers ran a first-round RT-PCR on the TCR CDR3 using the HTBI primer set.

The receptor's source is a man aged 18 to 29 with Graves disease. The sequencing used peripheral blood mononuclear cells (PBMCs), collected at new diagnosis, from a patient treated with antithyroid drugs. The V call is TRBV24-1, the J call TRBJ2-7; TRBD2 aligns across 9 bases. The CDR3 DNA reads as TGTGCCACCTATAGGATATGTCCTAGCGGGACTTATACCTACGAGCAGTACTTC. Amino acids: CATYRICPSGTYTYEQYF.